The 16 T cell receptor beta chains reported below all come from one sample, sequenced in a study of cytotoxic CD8 clonotypes in ibrutinib-treated CLL. The method was immunoSEQ multiplex PCR; TCRdb's version includes in-frame clones alone and lacks a portion of them. The profile covers some 27,000 clones, with less than 75% appearing a single time and over 4.5% taken by the ten largest. The input for sequencing was PBMCs, taken before ibrutinib treatment. Receptor source: a human donor with chronic lymphocytic leukemia.

This clone was seen a handful of times. The J gene is TRBJ2-1, the V gene TRBV6-6; D not certain. This CDR3 is built from 14 residues. Per the germline V gene, CDR1 is MNHNY and CDR2 is SVGAGI (reference sequence). Trimming took 2 bases from V and 3 from J, leaving 8 bases between them. The CDR3 protein is CASSYRTYYNEQFF. The CDR3 region has the DNA TGTGCCAGCAGTTACAGGACGTACTACAATGAGCAGTTCTTC.

The chain uses TRBV7-2 and TRBJ2-3; either TRBD1 or TRBD2 may fit D (5 bases each). The germline V gene encodes CDR1 SGHTA and CDR2 FQGNSA. CDR3 length equals 17 residues. Trimming left V 3 bases short and J 0 bases short, with 16 bases between. Here the CDR3 DNA reads TGTGCCAGCAGCTTGGCGTGGGGGAGACCTAGCACAGATACGCAGTATTTT. Its protein is CASSLAWGRPSTDTQYF.

This clone was seen just once. J is TRBJ2-4 and V is TRBV5-4, with 12 bases aligning to TRBD2. The CDR3 has 19 residues. Unmatched junction bases numbered 10, after V lost 3 bases and J lost 0 bases. CDR1 and CDR2 from the germline V gene are SGHNT and YYREEE (reference sequence). CDR3 protein: CASSSGLAGSSLAKNIQYF. The CDR3 DNA follows: TGTGCCAGCAGCTCGGGACTAGCGGGTTCGTCACTAGCCAAAAACATTCAGTACTTC.

A few counts support this clone. The CDR3 sequence is CATVETGFRETQYF. Written as DNA, the CDR3 is TGTGCCACCGTAGAGACAGGGTTTCGAGAGACCCAGTACTTC. The J gene is TRBJ2-5, the V gene TRBV2; 7 nucleotides match TRBD1. This CDR3 region has 14 residues. Looked up from germline, CDR1 is SNHLY and CDR2 is FYNNEI. V lost 10 bases to trimming and J lost 4 bases; unmatched junction nucleotides: 12.

The sample holds one count of this clone. The chain joins TRBV19 to TRBJ2-2; 8 bases fit TRBD1. With V trimmed by 4 bases and J by 7 bases, 11 bases remained unmatched. The CDR3 is 16 residues long. The germline V gene has CDR1 LNHDA and CDR2 SQIVND (reference sequence). The CDR3 reads CASSNYSTGDDGELFF. Here the CDR3 DNA reads TGTGCCAGTAGTAACTACTCGACAGGGGATGACGGGGAGCTGTTTTTT.

This clone was counted between two and nine times. The V and J genes are TRBV2 and TRBJ2-2, with 8 positions matching TRBD1. This CDR3 has 15 amino acids. The junction had 5 bases not matched to a gene; V was cut back by 6 bases and J by 2 bases. Germline lookup yields CDR1 SNHLY and CDR2 FYNNEI. The CDR3 sequence: CASRWDRRNTGELFF. The CDR3 coding sequence is TGTGCCAGCAGATGGGACAGGAGAAACACCGGGGAGCTGTTTTTT.

This clone is labeled as medium-sized. The chain combines TRBV5-1 with TRBJ1-2, with D perhaps TRBD1 (6 bases). V was clipped by 5 bases and J by 2 bases, with 22 bases between them. Germline-derived CDR1 and CDR2 are SGHRS and YFSETQ. The CDR3 length is 17 residues. The CDR3 DNA sequence: TGCGCCAGCAGTTCATCCGAGGTGGACAGTTACAACTATGGCTACACCTTC. It yields the protein CASSSSEVDSYNYGYTF.

The CDR3 protein is CAISESNRGSGNEQFF. The CDR3 region has the DNA TGTGCCATCAGTGAGTCGAACAGGGGGTCGGGGAATGAGCAGTTCTTC. The gene calls are TRBV10-3 and TRBJ2-1; TRBD1 matches at 8 bases. With V trimmed by 0 bases and J by 7 bases, 8 bases remained unmatched. Germline V gene sequence: CDR1 ENHRY, CDR2 SYGVKD. The CDR3 has 16 amino acids.

This chain links TRBV9 with TRBJ2-7; no reliable D call. V dropped 0 bases and J dropped 1 base, with 14 bases sitting between them. The CDR3 spans 16 residues. From germline, CDR1 is SGDLS and CDR2 YYNGEE. CDR3 nucleotide sequence: TGTGCCAGCAGCGTAGCCGGCACCGGCCTTTCCTACGAGCAGTACTTC. Its translation: CASSVAGTGLSYEQYF. The full variable domain, rest sourced from reference TRBV9 and TRBJ2-7, is DSGVTQTPKHLITATGQRVTLRCSPRSGDLSVYWYQQSLDQGLQFLIQYYNGEERAKGNILERFSAQQFPDLHSELNLSSLELGDSALYFCASSVAGTGLSYEQYFGPGTRLTVT.

This chain connects TRBV27 to TRBJ2-7, with 9 bases aligning to TRBD1. CDR1 MNHEY and CDR2 SMNVEV come from the germline V gene (reference sequence). This CDR3 comprises 14 residues. J was trimmed by 3 bases and V by 6 bases; bases with no gene match: 6. This chain's CDR3 is CASSFGTGRYEQYF. The CDR3 nucleotides are TGTGCCAGCAGCTTCGGGACAGGGCGCTACGAGCAGTACTTC.

This chain joins TRBV10-3 and TRBJ1-2; D not certain. CDR1 ENHRY and CDR2 SYGVKD come from the germline V gene. The CDR3 sequence is 13 residues long. The V end lost 6 bases, the J end lost 6 bases, and 14 bases lay between the germline ends. The CDR3 sequence: CAIRSLSHNGYTF. In nucleotides, the CDR3 is TGTGCCATCAGAAGCCTATCCCATAATGGCTACACCTTC.

The CDR3 nucleotides are TGTGCCAGCAGCGCTTACGGGTTAAGGGCCTACGAGCAGTACTTC. Its translation: CASSAYGLRAYEQYF. J is TRBJ2-7 and V is TRBV7-2, with D unclear. This CDR3 spans 15 amino acids. V was trimmed by 5 bases and J by 2 bases, leaving 16 bases between them. The germline V gene encodes CDR1 SGHTA and CDR2 FQGNSA.

This clone has more than one count but fewer than ten. This sequence joins TRBV29-1 and TRBJ2-2, with D possibly called TRBD1 or TRBD2 (5 bases each). The CDR3 covers 15 residues. Germline V gene lookup returns CDR1 SQVTM and CDR2 ANQGSEA. Trimming left V 3 bases short and J 0 bases short, with 11 bases between. CDR3 DNA sequence: TGCAGCGTTGAGTCGGGGCAATCGAACACCGGGGAGCTGTTTTTT. Translating gives CSVESGQSNTGELFF.

In its sample, this clone was seen once. V gene TRBV15 combines with J gene TRBJ1-1, with 7 positions matching TRBD1. The V and J ends lost 2 bases and 8 bases, in that order; junction bases with no gene match: 2. The CDR3 runs 12 residues. The V gene's germline CDR1 is LNHNV and CDR2 YYDKDF (reference sequence). CDR3 in DNA: TGTGCCACCAGCAGAATGACAGGGGAAGCTTTCTTT. Its protein product is CATSRMTGEAFF.

The rearrangement joins TRBV5-4 to TRBJ2-7, with D possibly being TRBD1 (6 bases). V was trimmed by 3 bases and J by 5 bases, leaving 12 bases between them. The CDR3 is 13 amino acids. Germline V lookup: CDR1 SGHNT, CDR2 YYREEE (reference sequence). CDR3 coding DNA: TGTGCCAGCAGCTCGATCACAGGGAACGAGCAGTACTTC. It yields the protein CASSSITGNEQYF.

This clone has only a few counts. The V gene is TRBV6-4, the J gene TRBJ1-1, with 7 bases fitting TRBD1. V lost 3 bases and J lost 8; bases outside the gene matches: 3. The germline V gene has CDR1 MRHNA and CDR2 SNTAGT. The CDR3 contains 12 residues. This chain's CDR3 is CASSEGQKEAFF. Here the CDR3 DNA reads TGTGCCAGCAGTGAGGGACAGAAGGAAGCTTTCTTT.